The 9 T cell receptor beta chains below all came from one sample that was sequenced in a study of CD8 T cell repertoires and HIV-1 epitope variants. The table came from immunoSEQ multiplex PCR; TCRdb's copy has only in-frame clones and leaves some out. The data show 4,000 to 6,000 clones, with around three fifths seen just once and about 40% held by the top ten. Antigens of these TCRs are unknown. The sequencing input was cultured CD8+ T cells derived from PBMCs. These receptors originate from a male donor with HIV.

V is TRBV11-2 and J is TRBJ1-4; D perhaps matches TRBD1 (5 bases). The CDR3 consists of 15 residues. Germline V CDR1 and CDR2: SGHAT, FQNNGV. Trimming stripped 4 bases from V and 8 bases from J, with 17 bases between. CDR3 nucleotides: TGTGCCAGCAGCTGGGACCTGCGTAGAGGGGAAAAACTGTTTTTT. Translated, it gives CASSWDLRRGEKLFF.

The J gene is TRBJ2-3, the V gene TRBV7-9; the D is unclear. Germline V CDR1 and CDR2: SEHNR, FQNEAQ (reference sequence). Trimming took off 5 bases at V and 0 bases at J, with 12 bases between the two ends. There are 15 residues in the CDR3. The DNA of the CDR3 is TGTGCCAGCAGCCCACCGGGCGCTAGCACAGATACGCAGTATTTT. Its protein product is CASSPPGASTDTQYF.

The DNA for the CDR3 is TGTGCCAGCAGCGTAGTAGGTGGGGGACAGGGATCTTACAATGAGCAGTTCTTC. It codes for CASSVVGGGQGSYNEQFF. This chain joins TRBV9 and TRBJ2-1, with 9 bases fitting TRBD1. The J segment lost 4 bases and the V segment lost 0 bases, leaving 11 bases of the junction unmatched. Germline values: CDR1 SGDLS, CDR2 YYNGEE. This CDR3 region has 18 residues.

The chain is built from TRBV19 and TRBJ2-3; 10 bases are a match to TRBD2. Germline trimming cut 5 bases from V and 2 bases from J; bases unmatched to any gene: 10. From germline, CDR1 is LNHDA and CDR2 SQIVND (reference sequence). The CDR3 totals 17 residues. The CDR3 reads CASSLAQAGGITDTQYF. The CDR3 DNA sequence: TGTGCCAGTAGTTTAGCTCAAGCGGGGGGGATCACAGATACGCAGTATTTT.

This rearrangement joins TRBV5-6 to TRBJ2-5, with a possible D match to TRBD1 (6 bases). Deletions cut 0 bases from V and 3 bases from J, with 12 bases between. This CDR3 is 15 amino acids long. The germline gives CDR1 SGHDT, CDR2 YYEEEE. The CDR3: CASSLALGGEETQYF. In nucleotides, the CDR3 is TGTGCCAGCAGCTTGGCTTTAGGGGGAGAAGAGACCCAGTACTTC.

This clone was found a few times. Here the CDR3 reads CASRGQSNTGELFF. CDR3 nucleotide sequence: TGTGCCAGCAGGGGACAGTCGAACACCGGGGAGCTGTTTTTT. V is TRBV4-2 and J is TRBJ2-2; 7 bases match TRBD1. Germline CDR1 LGHNA, CDR2 YNFKEQ. The V and J ends lost 6 bases and 0 bases, in that order; junction bases with no gene match: 1. This CDR3 is built from 14 residues.

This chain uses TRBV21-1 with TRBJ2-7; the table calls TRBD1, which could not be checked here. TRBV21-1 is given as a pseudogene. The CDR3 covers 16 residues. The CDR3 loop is CASSKEGQGIPYEQYF. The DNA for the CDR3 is TGTGCCAGCAGCAAAGAGGGACAGGGGATACCCTACGAGCAGTACTTC.

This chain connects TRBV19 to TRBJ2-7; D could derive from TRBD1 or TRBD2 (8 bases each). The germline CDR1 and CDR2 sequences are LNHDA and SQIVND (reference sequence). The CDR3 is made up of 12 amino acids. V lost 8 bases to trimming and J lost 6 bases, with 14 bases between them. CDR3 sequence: CASGQGLGEQYF. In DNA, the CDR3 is TGTGCCAGTGGACAGGGACTAGGCGAGCAGTACTTC.

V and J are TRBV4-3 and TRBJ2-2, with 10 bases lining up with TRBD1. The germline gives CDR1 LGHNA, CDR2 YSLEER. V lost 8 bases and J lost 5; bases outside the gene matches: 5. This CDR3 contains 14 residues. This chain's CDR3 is CASSGTGVTGELFF. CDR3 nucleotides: TGCGCCAGCTCCGGGACAGGGGTTACCGGGGAGCTGTTTTTT.